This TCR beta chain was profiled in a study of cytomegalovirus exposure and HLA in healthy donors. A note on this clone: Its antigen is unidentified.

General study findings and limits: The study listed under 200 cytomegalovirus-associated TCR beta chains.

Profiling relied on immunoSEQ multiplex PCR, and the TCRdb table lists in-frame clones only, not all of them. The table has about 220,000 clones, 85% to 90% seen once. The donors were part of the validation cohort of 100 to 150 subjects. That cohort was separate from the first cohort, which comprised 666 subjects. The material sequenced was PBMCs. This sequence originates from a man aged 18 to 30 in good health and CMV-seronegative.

The CDR3 spells CSVAWDTRNTEAFF. In DNA, the CDR3 is TGCAGCGTGGCCTGGGACACCCGGAACACTGAAGCTTTCTTT. The rearrangement joins TRBV29-1 to TRBJ1-1; possibly TRBD1 for D (6 bases). This CDR3 spans 14 amino acids. CDR1 and CDR2 (germline): SQVTM, ANQGSEA. Trimming took off 6 bases at V and 1 base at J, with 15 bases between the two ends.